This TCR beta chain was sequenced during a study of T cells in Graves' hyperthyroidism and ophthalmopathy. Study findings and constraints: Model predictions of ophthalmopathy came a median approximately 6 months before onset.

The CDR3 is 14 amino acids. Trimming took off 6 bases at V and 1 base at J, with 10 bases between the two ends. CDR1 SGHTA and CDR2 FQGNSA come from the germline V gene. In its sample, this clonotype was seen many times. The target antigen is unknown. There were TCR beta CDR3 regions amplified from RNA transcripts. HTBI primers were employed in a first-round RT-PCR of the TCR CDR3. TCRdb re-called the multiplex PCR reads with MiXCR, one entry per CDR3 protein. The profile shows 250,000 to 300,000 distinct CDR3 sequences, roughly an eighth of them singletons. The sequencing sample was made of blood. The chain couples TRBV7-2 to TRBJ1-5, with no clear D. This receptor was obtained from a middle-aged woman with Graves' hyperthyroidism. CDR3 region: CASREPISNQPQHF. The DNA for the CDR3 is TGTGCCAGCAGAGAACCGATCAGCAATCAGCCCCAGCATTTT.